This passage covers 13 T cell receptor beta chains from one sample sequenced in a study of spatial heterogeneity in lung cancer. Time point noted: sample taken at primary tumor resection. Study-level results: Counts of expanded intratumoral alpha and beta TCRs tracked tumor mutation counts.

Their target antigens are unknown. MiXCR was run by TCRdb on the 5' RACE reads, yielding one entry per CDR3 protein. Of about 12,000 distinct CDR3 sequences in the sample, about 5% are singletons; the top ten hold more than 30%. The sample here was lung tumor tissue, taken at surgery. These receptors came from a male donor with early-stage non-small cell lung cancer.

This clonotype was counted at least ten times. The chain uses TRBV5-1 and TRBJ2-2; D not resolved. V lost 7 bases to trimming and J lost 4 bases, with 8 bases between them. The CDR3 has 12 amino acids. The V gene's germline CDR1 is SGHRS and CDR2 YFSETQ. CDR3 sequence (DNA): TGCGCCAGCGGTTTCGGCACCGGGGAGCTGTTTTTT. As protein: CASGFGTGELFF.

This clonotype was recorded at least ten times. The V call is TRBV6-2 or TRBV6-3, the J call TRBJ1-1; D gene ambiguous. Per germline, CDR1 MNHEY and CDR2 SVGEGT. CDR3 size: 15 residues. Trimming stripped 2 bases from V and 4 bases from J, with 14 bases between. CDR3: CASSYASGGITEAFF. The CDR3 DNA sequence: TGTGCCAGCAGTTACGCATCAGGTGGTATCACTGAAGCTTTCTTT.

This clonotype was counted at least ten times. J is TRBJ2-3 and V is TRBV7-9; weak D call: TRBD1 (6 bases). The CDR3 has 15 residues. With 5 bases removed from V and 5 bases from J, the gap between germline ends came to 17 bases. The germline V gene encodes CDR1 SEHNR and CDR2 FQNEAQ (reference sequence). CDR3 DNA sequence: TGTGCCAGCAGCCCCCGGGCCCCAGGGGTAGATACGCAGTATTTT. It yields the protein CASSPRAPGVDTQYF.

This clonotype has ten or more counts. Given a much more abundant clone one base away, this may be a read error. The V call is TRBV7-2, the J call TRBJ1-2; the D is unclear. From germline, CDR1 is SGHTA and CDR2 FQGNSA. The CDR3 has 14 residues. The CDR3 spells CASSPNPANYGCTF. The CDR3, as DNA: TGTGCCAGCAGCCCAAACCCAGCTAACTATGGCTGCACCTTC.

This clonotype was detected many times. The chain carries TRBV20-1 and TRBJ2-1; D may correspond to TRBD1 or TRBD2 (5 bases each). CDR3 length: 16 residues. CDR1 is DFQATT, CDR2 SNEGSKA, per germline (reference sequence). The V and J ends lost 0 bases and 6 bases respectively, with 18 bases between them. CDR3 DNA: TGCAGTGCTAGAGATCCCCGTCGGGACCGCTTCAATGAGCAGTTCTTC. Translating gives CSARDPRRDRFNEQFF.

Many counts were recorded for this clonotype. V usage is TRBV15 and J usage is TRBJ1-2, with D possibly TRBD1 on 6 matching bases. Trimming pared 0 bases from V and 3 bases from J, leaving 14 bases between. The CDR3 runs 16 residues. Germline values: CDR1 LNHNV, CDR2 YYDKDF (reference sequence). The CDR3 loop is CATSREIIRGYYGYTF. The CDR3 DNA is TGTGCCACCAGCAGAGAAATAATCAGGGGTTACTATGGCTACACCTTC.

This clonotype has a count of ten or more. The rearrangement links TRBV4-3 to TRBJ1-2; D gene unclear. This CDR3 comprises 17 residues. The germline V gene encodes CDR1 LGHNA and CDR2 YSLEER. Trimming took off 0 bases at V and 2 bases at J, with 16 bases between the two ends. DNA for the CDR3: TGCGCCAGCAGCCAAGAGCTCGGAGGGCCAATCAACTATGGCTACACCTTC. Its protein product is CASSQELGGPINYGYTF.

This clonotype was counted at least ten times. The chain has TRBV7-2 and TRBJ1-2, with TRBD1 matching 10 bases. This CDR3 contains 16 residues. Per germline, CDR1 SGHTA and CDR2 FQGNSA. J gave up 4 bases and V 5 bases, and 10 bases lay outside the gene matches. CDR3 coding DNA: TGTGCCAGCAGCACCCCGGACAGGGGGGCGGTCTATGGCTACACCTTC. This gives the protein CASSTPDRGAVYGYTF.

Many counts were recorded for this clonotype. The chain employs TRBV6-5 and TRBJ2-1, with 14 bases aligning to TRBD2. The CDR3 runs to 17 residues. CDR1 and CDR2 from the germline V gene are MNHEY and SVGAGI. V trimming: 2 bases; J trimming: 6 bases; junction bases outside the gene matches: 6. CDR3 DNA: TGTGCCAGCAGTTACGAATCCGGACTAGCGGGAGGCAATGAGCAGTTCTTC. Amino acids: CASSYESGLAGGNEQFF.

This clonotype was counted many times. The J gene is TRBJ1-5, the V gene TRBV20-1; maybe TRBD1 (5 bases). The CDR3 runs to 16 residues. Germline V lookup: CDR1 DFQATT, CDR2 SNEGSKA (reference sequence). V was clipped by 0 bases and J by 3 bases, with 15 bases between them. The CDR3: CSARDVRGMYNQPQHF. The CDR3 DNA reads as TGCAGTGCTAGAGATGTGCGGGGGATGTACAATCAGCCCCAGCATTTT.

This clonotype came up many times. The gene calls are TRBV5-5 and TRBJ1-1; the match to TRBD1 covers 7 bases. Germline assignment: CDR1 SGHKS and CDR2 YYEKEE (reference sequence). The CDR3 sequence is 15 residues long. With 3 bases clipped from V and 5 bases from J, the junction kept 10 bases outside the gene matches. The CDR3 coding sequence is TGTGCCAGCAGCTCAATGCTTACAGGGGTTACTGAAGCTTTCTTT. Its translation: CASSSMLTGVTEAFF.

Many counts were recorded for this clonotype. The chain joins TRBV6-5 to TRBJ2-1, with 16 bases aligning to TRBD2. Germline V CDR1 and CDR2: MNHEY, SVGAGI. V lost 6 bases and J lost 8; bases outside the gene matches: 16. There are 19 residues in the CDR3. The CDR3 nucleotides are TGTGCCAGCAGGTTCCGGGCGGGACTAGCGGGAGGGCCAAACGATGAGCAGTTCTTC. Protein: CASRFRAGLAGGPNDEQFF.

This clonotype was recorded many times. The chain uses TRBV9 and TRBJ2-7; D uncertain. V lost 4 bases and J 0 bases, leaving 11 bases between the germline ends. The CDR3 extends over 14 amino acids. Germline CDR1 SGDLS, CDR2 YYNGEE. The CDR3 bases are TGTGCCAGCAGCCCAAGCGCGAACTCCTACGAGCAGTACTTC. Amino acids: CASSPSANSYEQYF.